These 23 T cell receptor beta chains came from one sample sequenced in a study of blood T cells in healthy people across ages. A sample-barcoded 5' primer and a J-beta primer mix were used in a second PCR of roughly 6 to 11 cycles. TCRdb reprocessed the 5' RACE reads with MiXCR, giving one entry per CDR3 protein. This repertoire shows hundreds of thousands of distinct CDR3 sequences, less than 25% found once; its top ten account for 8.7%. Another study also made use of these data, one on T cells of mothers and their children.

Sequencing was done on a sample of blood. These receptor sequences come from a boy between 10 and 17 years old in good health.

In its sample, this clonotype was seen many times. The chain employs TRBV5-1 and TRBJ2-4, with 8 bases identical to TRBD2. V dropped 7 bases and J dropped 6; count of bases not matched to a gene: 9. The CDR3 loop spans 14 amino acids. Per the germline V gene, CDR1 is SGHRS and CDR2 is YFSETQ. The CDR3 here is CASSRGGSLNIQYF. CDR3 coding DNA: TGCGCCAGCTCCCGGGGGGGGAGTCTAAACATTCAGTACTTC.

This clonotype has only a few counts. A junction boundary mismatches the germline segment, possibly from a read error. The chain employs TRBV5-5 and TRBJ1-2; maybe TRBD1 (6 bases). CDR1 is SGHKS, CDR2 YYEKEE, per germline (reference sequence). The CDR3 has 17 amino acids. In DNA, the CDR3 is TGTGCCAGCAGCTTGGCCGGGGGCCCCGCCCCTAACTATGGCTACATCTTC. This sequence encodes CASSLAGGPAPNYGYIF.

This chain uses TRBV20-1 with TRBJ1-2; D gene uncertain. V was pared by 1 base and J by 5 bases, with 11 bases between. The CDR3 has 13 residues. Germline CDR1 DFQATT, CDR2 SNEGSKA (reference sequence). The chain's CDR3 is CSARAGSQYGYTF. The CDR3 DNA reads TGCAGTGCTAGAGCAGGCAGCCAGTATGGCTACACCTTC.

This clonotype was seen a few times. A much larger clone differs by one base, so this may be a read error. The chain joins TRBV7-2 to TRBJ2-7; TRBD1 agrees at 7 bases. Germline V lookup: CDR1 SGHTA, CDR2 FQGNSA. The CDR3 has 13 residues. CDR3 DNA: TGTGCCAGCAGCTTAGCAGGGGGCTACGAGCAGCACTTC. Encoded protein: CASSLAGGYEQHF. Full variable domain (outside the CDR3, taken from reference TRBV7-2 and TRBJ2-7): GAGVSQSPSNKVTEKGKDVELRCDPISGHTALYWYRQSLGQGLEFLIYFQGNSAPDKSGLPSDRFSAERTGGSVSTLTIQRTQQEDSAVYLCASSLAGGYEQHFGPGTRLTVT.

This clonotype was seen a few times. In DNA, the CDR3 is TGCAGTCCACTTTTCGGGGAGGCATACGAGCAGTACTTC. Encoded protein: CSPLFGEAYEQYF. The chain couples TRBV20-1 to TRBJ2-7, with D possibly being TRBD2 (6 bases). The germline gives CDR1 DFQATT, CDR2 SNEGSKA (reference sequence). Trimming left V 8 bases short and J 4 bases short, with 18 bases between. The CDR3 extends over 13 amino acids.

This clonotype was counted between two and nine times. The chain combines TRBV5-1 with TRBJ2-4, with 8 bases matching TRBD1. Per the germline V gene, CDR1 is SGHRS and CDR2 is YFSETQ. The CDR3 spans 15 residues. The J segment lost 1 base and the V segment lost 7 bases, leaving 7 bases of the junction unmatched. CDR3 bases: TGCGCCAGCCCCGGACAGGGTATGGCCAAAAACATTCAGTACTTC. This sequence encodes CASPGQGMAKNIQYF.

The CDR3 sequence is CSVASTDTQYF. DNA of the CDR3: TGCAGCGTTGCCAGCACAGATACGCAGTATTTT. The chain carries TRBV29-1 and TRBJ2-3; D unresolved. Trimming shortened V by 4 bases and J by 0 bases, and 2 bases separated the two germline ends. The CDR3 loop spans 11 amino acids. Germline CDR1 SQVTM, CDR2 ANQGSEA.

The J gene is TRBJ2-1, the V gene TRBV6-5; 8 bases line up with TRBD1. Germline V CDR1 and CDR2: MNHEY, SVGAGI. This CDR3 comprises 15 residues. V lost 2 bases and J lost 5; bases outside the gene matches: 5. The CDR3 bases are TGTGCCAGCAGTTACGGGACAGGACAACACAATGAGCAGTTCTTC. This encodes CASSYGTGQHNEQFF.

The chain has TRBV11-1 and TRBJ2-5, with 8 bases fitting TRBD2. Near its end, the DNA agrees better with TRBJ2-7, so the J call may be wrong. Germline assignment: CDR1 SGHAT and CDR2 FQDESV (reference sequence). The length of the CDR3 is 15 residues. CDR3 in amino acids: CASSALGAGVDEQYF. CDR3 coding DNA: TGTGCCAGCAGCGCCCTGGGAGCGGGGGTTGACGAGCAGTACTTC.

This clonotype was seen a few times. The junction shows a germline mismatch at one end, possibly a read error. The CDR3 region is CASSQDSQPPTGLIF. The CDR3 nucleotides are TGCGCCAGCAGCCAAGATTCTCAGCCGCCGACCGGGCTCATCTTC. The chain combines TRBV4-1 with TRBJ2-7; D not resolved. From germline, CDR1 is MGHRA and CDR2 YSYEKL. The CDR3 has 15 amino acids.

This clonotype was observed a handful of times. One junction end disagrees with the germline gene, perhaps due to a read error. The V and J genes are TRBV7-2 and TRBJ2-3, with D maybe TRBD2 (6 bases). Looked up from germline, CDR1 is SGHTA and CDR2 is FQGNSA. The CDR3 consists of 13 residues. The CDR3 DNA is TGTGCCAGCAGTTTAGCGGTTACAGATACGCAGTATTTT. This gives the protein CASSLAVTDTQYF.

This clonotype was counted a few times. This chain connects TRBV3-1 to TRBJ2-5, with 11 nucleotides matching TRBD2. The V gene's germline CDR1 is LGHDT and CDR2 YNNKEL (reference sequence). There are 16 residues in the CDR3. Unmatched junction bases numbered 6, after V lost 5 bases and J lost 1 base. The CDR3 here is CASSFRLAGSQETQYF. CDR3 DNA: TGTGCCAGCAGCTTTAGACTAGCGGGGAGCCAAGAGACCCAGTACTTC.

The chain joins TRBV20-1 to TRBJ2-3; TRBD2 aligns across 7 bases. Germline trimming cut 6 bases from V and 2 bases from J; bases unmatched to any gene: 8. Germline CDR1 and CDR2: DFQATT and SNEGSKA (reference sequence). The CDR3 consists of 14 residues. Here the CDR3 reads CSAIAGRNTDTQYF. CDR3 bases: TGCAGTGCCATAGCGGGTAGGAACACAGATACGCAGTATTTT.

This clonotype came up many times. V gene TRBV29-1 combines with J gene TRBJ1-1, with TRBD1 matching over 7 bases. CDR1 SQVTM and CDR2 ANQGSEA come from the germline V gene. The junction had 6 bases not matched to a gene; V was cut back by 7 bases and J by 4 bases. The CDR3 spans 12 residues. Here the CDR3 reads CSAGQVGTEAFF. Here the CDR3 DNA reads TGCAGCGCCGGACAGGTGGGCACTGAAGCTTTCTTT.

This clonotype has only a few counts. The gene calls are TRBV4-1 and TRBJ1-1; tentatively, D is TRBD1 (5 bases). Trimming pared 4 bases from V and 4 bases from J, leaving 19 bases between. The length of the CDR3 is 16 residues. Germline V lookup: CDR1 MGHRA, CDR2 YSYEKL. Written as DNA, the CDR3 is TGCGCCAGCAGCCCCCTACAACGGGGGGAAGGCACTGAAGCTTTCTTT. This encodes CASSPLQRGEGTEAFF.

The chain carries TRBV20-1 and TRBJ2-2; D tentatively fits TRBD1 or TRBD2 (5 bases each). Trimming took 8 bases from V and 1 from J, leaving 11 bases between them. Germline lookup yields CDR1 DFQATT and CDR2 SNEGSKA (reference sequence). The CDR3 has 13 amino acids. The CDR3 DNA is TGCAGTCCCAGGGACCGGAACACCGGGGAGCTGTTTTTT. Its translation: CSPRDRNTGELFF.

The genes are TRBV11-3 and TRBJ1-5; D is perhaps TRBD1 (6 bases). Trimming took off 5 bases at V and 5 bases at J, with 13 bases between the two ends. The CDR3 is made up of 14 amino acids. Per germline, CDR1 SGHNT and CDR2 YENEEA. The DNA for the CDR3 is TGTGCCAGCAGCCCCGGGACACCATATCAGCCCCAGCATTTT. It is translated as CASSPGTPYQPQHF.

This clonotype appeared many times. V gene TRBV5-1 combines with J gene TRBJ1-1; 8 bases align to TRBD1. V was pared by 4 bases and J by 1 base, with 3 bases of the junction left unmatched. The CDR3 has 14 residues. In germline, CDR1 is SGHRS, CDR2 YFSETQ. Here the CDR3 DNA reads TGCGCCAGCAGCCACGGGACAGGGAACACTGAAGCTTTCTTT. Residues: CASSHGTGNTEAFF.

This clonotype showed up just a few times. The V gene is TRBV9, the J gene TRBJ2-5; D is ambiguous. The DNA end is more similar to TRBJ2-1, so the J call may be wrong. CDR1 is SGDLS, CDR2 YYNGEE, per germline. This CDR3 has 15 amino acids. CDR3 loop: CASSVNIERPPEQFF. The CDR3, as DNA: TGTGCCAGCAGCGTAAATATTGAAAGGCCCCCTGAGCAGTTCTTC.

This clonotype was picked up a small number of times. The chain employs TRBV9 and TRBJ2-7, with 7 bases fitting TRBD1. The CDR3 has 16 residues. The germline V gene encodes CDR1 SGDLS and CDR2 YYNGEE. V trimming: 2 bases; J trimming: 3 bases; junction bases outside the gene matches: 11. CDR3 DNA sequence: TGTGCCAGCAGCGTTGGACCCGGGACAGAGTTCTACGAGCAGTACTTC. Amino acid sequence: CASSVGPGTEFYEQYF.

On this clonotype itself: The junction shows a germline mismatch at one end, possibly a read error. The genes are TRBV25-1 and TRBJ2-1; D is undetermined. CDR3 length: 11 residues. Per the germline V gene, CDR1 is MGHDK and CDR2 is SYGVNS. CDR3 sequence (DNA): TGTGCCAGCAGCGAATTTAATGAGCAGTTCTTC. Protein product: CASSEFNEQFF. Full variable domain (missing parts from reference TRBV25-1 and TRBJ2-1): EADIYQTPRYLVIGTGKKITLECSQTMGHDKMYWYQQDPGMELHLIHYSYGVNSTEKGDLSSESTVSRIRTEHFPLTLESARPSHTSQYLCASSEFNEQFFGPGTRLTVL.

This clonotype appeared a few times. The rearrangement joins TRBV7-9 to TRBJ1-1; D is undetermined. From germline, CDR1 is SEHNR and CDR2 FQNEAQ (reference sequence). The V end was cut by 3 bases, the J end by 0 bases, with 8 bases between. The CDR3 is 14 residues long. CDR3: CASSLEIMNTEAFF. CDR3 bases: TGTGCCAGCAGCTTGGAGATCATGAACACTGAAGCTTTCTTT.

Details on this clonotype: Likely a read error: the CDR3 ends without its conserved phenylalanine or tryptophan. The CDR3 sequence: CSVERTNSYEQYS. In DNA form, the CDR3 reads TGCAGCGTTGAACGGACCAACTCCTACGAGCAGTACTCC. J is TRBJ2-7 and V is TRBV29-1, with no clear D. Germline CDR1 is SQVTM and CDR2 is ANQGSEA. V lost 2 bases and J 0 bases, leaving 8 bases between the germline ends. The CDR3 extends over 13 amino acids.